The 4 T cell receptor beta chains in this list originate from one sample, sequenced in a study of identical twins. Using its own MiXCR run on the 5' RACE reads, TCRdb lists one record per CDR3 protein. The data hold around 160,000 distinct CDR3 sequences, with around 3.6% observed a single time. Sample: memory T cells sorted from blood. All receptors come from a man aged 18 to 30 in good health.

This clonotype occurred many times. J is TRBJ2-1 and V is TRBV11-2, with D maybe TRBD2 (6 bases). The CDR3 has 14 residues. V was clipped by 0 bases and J by 10 bases, with 13 bases between them. From germline, CDR1 is SGHAT and CDR2 FQNNGV. CDR3 amino acids: CASSLDGTSFEQFF. CDR3 coding DNA: TGTGCCAGCAGCTTAGATGGGACTTCATTCGAGCAGTTCTTC.

This clonotype was counted ten times or more. The rearrangement joins TRBV2 to TRBJ2-5; no clear D gene. V was shortened by 7 bases and J by 5 bases, with 8 bases between the two germline ends. The CDR3 contains 11 residues. Germline V lookup: CDR1 SNHLY, CDR2 FYNNEI. The CDR3 protein is CASTIRETQYF. The CDR3 bases are TGTGCCAGCACGATAAGGGAGACCCAGTACTTC.

This clonotype appeared many times. The chain uses TRBV27 and TRBJ2-7; 7 bases align to TRBD1. The CDR3 has 16 amino acids. Germline loops: CDR1 MNHEY, CDR2 SMNVEV (reference sequence). V was pared by 0 bases and J by 3 bases, with 8 bases of the junction left unmatched. CDR3 region: CASSLSNDRVGYEQYF. The DNA for the CDR3 is TGTGCCAGCAGTTTATCTAATGACAGGGTAGGCTACGAGCAGTACTTC.

This clonotype was found many times. This sequence joins TRBV20-1 and TRBJ1-3; perhaps TRBD1 as D (6 bases). Germline assignment: CDR1 DFQATT and CDR2 SNEGSKA (reference sequence). The CDR3 is 15 amino acids. V was cut by 3 bases and J by 2 bases, with 14 bases left in between. CDR3 loop: CSASGTTAPGNTIYF. CDR3 DNA sequence: TGCAGTGCTAGTGGGACAACCGCCCCTGGAAACACCATATATTTT.